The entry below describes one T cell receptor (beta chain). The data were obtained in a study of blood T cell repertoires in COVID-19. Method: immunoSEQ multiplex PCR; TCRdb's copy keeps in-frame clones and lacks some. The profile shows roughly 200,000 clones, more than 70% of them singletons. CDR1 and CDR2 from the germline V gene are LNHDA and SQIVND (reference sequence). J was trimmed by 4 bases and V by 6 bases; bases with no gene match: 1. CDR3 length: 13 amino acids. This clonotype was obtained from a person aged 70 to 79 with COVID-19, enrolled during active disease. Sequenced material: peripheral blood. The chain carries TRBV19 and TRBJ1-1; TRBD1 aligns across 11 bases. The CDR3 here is CASRDRGRTEAFF. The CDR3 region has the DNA TGTGCCAGTAGGGACAGGGGGCGCACTGAAGCTTTCTTT.